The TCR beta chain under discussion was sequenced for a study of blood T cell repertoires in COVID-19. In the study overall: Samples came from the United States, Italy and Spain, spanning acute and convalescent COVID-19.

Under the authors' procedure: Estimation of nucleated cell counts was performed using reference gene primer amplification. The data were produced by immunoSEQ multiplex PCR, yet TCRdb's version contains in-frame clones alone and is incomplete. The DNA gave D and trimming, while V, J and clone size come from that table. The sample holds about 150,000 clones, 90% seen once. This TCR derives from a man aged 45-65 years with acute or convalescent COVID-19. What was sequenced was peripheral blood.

CDR3 DNA sequence: TGTGCCAGCAGTTACTCTGGGGCCCAAGAGACCCAGTACTTC. Protein sequence: CASSYSGAQETQYF. This chain links TRBV6-2 or TRBV6-3 with TRBJ2-5; tentatively, D is TRBD1 (5 bases). This CDR3 has 14 residues. Trimming left V 0 bases short and J 1 base short, with 6 bases between. CDR1 is MNHEY and CDR2 is SVGEGT in the germline V gene.